This T cell receptor beta chain was profiled in a study of T cells in localized non-small cell lung cancer. General study points: Median approximately 50 top-100 tumor clones were shared with paired adjacent lung. A raised T cell density in blood coincided with lengthier overall survival. Owing to sequencing of a solitary tumor region, heterogeneity cannot be discounted. Among the tissues sampled, uninvolved adjacent lung had the highest T cell clonality, above tumor.

As regards this clone: Its antigen is unknown.

Here immunoSEQ multiplex PCR was the method, and the copy in TCRdb shows in-frame clones only, minus some. The sample lists roughly 1,400 clones; almost 40% were seen once. Germline assignment: CDR1 MNHGY and CDR2 SAAAGT. CDR3 length: 15 residues. V lost 6 bases and J lost 11; bases outside the gene matches: 14. This chain links TRBV6-8 with TRBJ2-4; 9 bases fit TRBD1. Source: lung tumor tissue, taken before any cancer treatment. This receptor was identified in a woman aged 35 to 70 with stage II squamous cell lung carcinoma. Written as DNA, the CDR3 is TGTGCCAGCAGCCTCAATTACGGGGGACAGGGATTTCAGTACTTC. Translation: CASSLNYGGQGFQYF.